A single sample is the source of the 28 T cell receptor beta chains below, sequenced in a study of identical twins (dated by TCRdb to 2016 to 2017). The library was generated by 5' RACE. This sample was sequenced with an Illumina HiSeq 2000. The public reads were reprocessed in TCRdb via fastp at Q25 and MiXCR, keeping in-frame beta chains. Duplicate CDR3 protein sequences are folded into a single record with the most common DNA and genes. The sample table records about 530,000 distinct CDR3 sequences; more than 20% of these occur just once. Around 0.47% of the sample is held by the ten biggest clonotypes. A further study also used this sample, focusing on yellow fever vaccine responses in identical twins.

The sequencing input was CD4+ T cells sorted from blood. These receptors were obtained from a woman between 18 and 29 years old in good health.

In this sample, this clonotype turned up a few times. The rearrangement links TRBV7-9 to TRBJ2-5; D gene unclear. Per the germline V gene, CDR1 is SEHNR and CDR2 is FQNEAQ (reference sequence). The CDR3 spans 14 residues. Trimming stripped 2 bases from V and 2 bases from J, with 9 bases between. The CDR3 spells CASSLRELQETQYF. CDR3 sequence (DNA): TGTGCCAGCAGCTTACGTGAGTTACAAGAGACCCAGTACTTC.

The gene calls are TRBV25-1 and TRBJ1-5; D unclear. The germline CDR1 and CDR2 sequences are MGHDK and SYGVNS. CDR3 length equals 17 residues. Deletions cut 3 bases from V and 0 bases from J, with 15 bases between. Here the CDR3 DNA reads TGTGCCAGCAGTGACGGAAGTCCCGACCTTAGCAATCAGCCCCAGCATTTT. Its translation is CASSDGSPDLSNQPQHF.

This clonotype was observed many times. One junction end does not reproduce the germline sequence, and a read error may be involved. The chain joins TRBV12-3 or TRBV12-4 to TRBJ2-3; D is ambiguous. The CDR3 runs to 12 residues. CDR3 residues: CASSLVPDTQYF. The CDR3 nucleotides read TGTGCCAGCAGCTTAGTCCCAGATACGCAGTATTTT.

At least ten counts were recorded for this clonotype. Here the CDR3 reads CASSLRVSNTDTQYF. CDR3 in DNA: TGTGCCAGCAGCTTACGGGTTTCTAACACAGATACGCAGTATTTT. The gene calls are TRBV7-2 and TRBJ2-3; D is unresolved. Trimming cost V 2 bases and J 2 bases, with 11 bases left between them. CDR1 and CDR2 (germline): SGHTA, FQGNSA. There are 15 residues in the CDR3.

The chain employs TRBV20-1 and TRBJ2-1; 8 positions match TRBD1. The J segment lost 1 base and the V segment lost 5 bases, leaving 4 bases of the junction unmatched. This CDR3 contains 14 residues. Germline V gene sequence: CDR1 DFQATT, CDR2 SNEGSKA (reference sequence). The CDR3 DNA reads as TGCAGTGCTCGACACAGGGGGTCCTACAATGAGCAGTTCTTC. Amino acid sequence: CSARHRGSYNEQFF.

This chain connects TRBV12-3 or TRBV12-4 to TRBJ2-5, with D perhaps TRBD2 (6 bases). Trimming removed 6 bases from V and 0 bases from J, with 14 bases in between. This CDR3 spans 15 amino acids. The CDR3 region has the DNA TGTGCCAGCAGGGCCGGGGGTTTGTACCAAGAGACCCAGTACTTC. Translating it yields CASRAGGLYQETQYF.

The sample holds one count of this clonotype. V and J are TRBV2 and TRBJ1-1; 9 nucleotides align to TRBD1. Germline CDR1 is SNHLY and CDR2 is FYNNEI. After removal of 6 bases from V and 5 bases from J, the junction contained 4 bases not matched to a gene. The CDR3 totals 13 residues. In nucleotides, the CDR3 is TGTGCCAGCAGGGAGACAGGGGGGACTGAAGCTTTCTTT. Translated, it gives CASRETGGTEAFF. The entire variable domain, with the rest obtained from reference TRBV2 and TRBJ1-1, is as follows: EPEVTQTPSHQVTQMGQEVILRCVPISNHLYFYWYRQILGQKVEFLVSFYNNEISEKSEIFDDQFSVERPDGSNFTLKIRSTKLEDSAMYFCASRETGGTEAFFGQGTRLTVV.

The CDR3 protein is CASSLPGLESDEQFF. CDR3 in DNA: TGTGCCAGCAGCCTCCCGGGACTAGAAAGTGATGAGCAGTTCTTC. The chain combines TRBV11-3 with TRBJ2-1; 8 bases align to TRBD2. The germline V gene encodes CDR1 SGHNT and CDR2 YENEEA. V gave up 5 bases and J gave up 8 bases; unmatched junction bases: 11. This CDR3 contains 15 residues.

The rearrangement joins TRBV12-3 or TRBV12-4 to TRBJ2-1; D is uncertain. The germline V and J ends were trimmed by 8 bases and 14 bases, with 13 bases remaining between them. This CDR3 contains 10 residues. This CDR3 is CASGRSSEFF. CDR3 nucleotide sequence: TGTGCCAGCGGTCGGTCCTCGGAGTTCTTC.

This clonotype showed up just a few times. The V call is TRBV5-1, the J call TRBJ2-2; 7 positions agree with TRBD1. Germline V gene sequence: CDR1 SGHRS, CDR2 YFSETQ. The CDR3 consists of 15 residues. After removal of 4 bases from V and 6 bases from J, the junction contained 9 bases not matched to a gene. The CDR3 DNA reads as TGCGCCAGCAGCCCAGACAGGGAAGCGGCCGGGGAGCTGTTTTTT. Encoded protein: CASSPDREAAGELFF.

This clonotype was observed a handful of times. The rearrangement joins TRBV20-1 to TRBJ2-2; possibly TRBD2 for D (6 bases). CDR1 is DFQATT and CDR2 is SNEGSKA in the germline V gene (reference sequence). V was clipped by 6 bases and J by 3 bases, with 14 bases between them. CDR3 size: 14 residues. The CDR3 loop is CSAAGLQYTGELFF. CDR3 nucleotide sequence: TGCAGTGCCGCGGGACTCCAGTACACCGGGGAGCTGTTTTTT.

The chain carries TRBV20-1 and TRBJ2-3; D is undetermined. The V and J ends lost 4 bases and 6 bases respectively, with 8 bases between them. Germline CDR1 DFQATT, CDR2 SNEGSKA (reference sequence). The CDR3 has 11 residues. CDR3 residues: CSANRGDTQYF. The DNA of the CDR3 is TGCAGTGCTAACCGAGGCGATACGCAGTATTTT.

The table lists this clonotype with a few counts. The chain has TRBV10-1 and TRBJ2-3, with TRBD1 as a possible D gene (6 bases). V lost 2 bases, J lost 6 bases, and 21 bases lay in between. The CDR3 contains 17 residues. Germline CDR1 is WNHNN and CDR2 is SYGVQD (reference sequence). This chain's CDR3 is CASSEGIGTTRRDTQYF. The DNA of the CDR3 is TGCGCCAGCAGTGAGGGAATCGGGACAACCCGACGGGATACGCAGTATTTT.

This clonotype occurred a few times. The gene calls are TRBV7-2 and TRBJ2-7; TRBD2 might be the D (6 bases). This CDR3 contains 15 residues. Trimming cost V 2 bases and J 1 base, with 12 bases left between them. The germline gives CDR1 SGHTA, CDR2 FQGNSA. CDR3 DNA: TGTGCCAGCAGCTTACCGGGAGCGACATCCTACGAGCAGTACTTC. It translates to CASSLPGATSYEQYF.

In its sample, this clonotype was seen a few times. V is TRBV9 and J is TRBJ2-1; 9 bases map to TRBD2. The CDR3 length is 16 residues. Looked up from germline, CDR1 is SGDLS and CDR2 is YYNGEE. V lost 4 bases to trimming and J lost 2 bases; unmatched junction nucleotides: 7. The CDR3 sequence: CASSPGLAIAYNEQFF. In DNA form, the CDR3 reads TGTGCCAGCAGCCCCGGACTAGCGATTGCCTACAATGAGCAGTTCTTC.

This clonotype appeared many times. The CDR3 reads CASSLYGQGVALGGNEQFF. The DNA of the CDR3 is TGTGCCAGCAGTTTATACGGACAGGGGGTTGCCCTTGGGGGCAATGAGCAGTTCTTC. V is TRBV28 and J is TRBJ2-1; 10 nucleotides align to TRBD1. J lost 6 bases, V lost 1 base, and 15 bases had no gene match. Germline V gives CDR1 MDHEN, CDR2 SYDVKM. The CDR3 is 19 amino acids.

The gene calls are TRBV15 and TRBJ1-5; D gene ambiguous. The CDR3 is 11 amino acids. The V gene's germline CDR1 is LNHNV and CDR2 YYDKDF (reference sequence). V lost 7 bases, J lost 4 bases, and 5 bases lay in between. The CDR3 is CATNLNQPQHF. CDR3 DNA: TGTGCCACCAACCTTAATCAGCCCCAGCATTTT.

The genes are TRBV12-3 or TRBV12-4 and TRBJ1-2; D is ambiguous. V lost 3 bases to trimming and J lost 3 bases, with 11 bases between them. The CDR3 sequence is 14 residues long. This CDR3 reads CASSFGGEYYGYTF. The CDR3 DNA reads TGTGCCAGCAGTTTTGGTGGGGAATACTATGGCTACACCTTC.

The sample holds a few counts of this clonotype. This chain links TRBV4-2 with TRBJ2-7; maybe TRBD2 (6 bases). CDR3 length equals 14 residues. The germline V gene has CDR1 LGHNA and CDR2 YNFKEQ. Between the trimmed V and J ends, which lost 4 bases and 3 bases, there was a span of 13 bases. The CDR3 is CASSPRLVGYEQYF. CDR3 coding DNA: TGTGCCAGCAGCCCGCGACTAGTTGGCTACGAGCAGTACTTC.

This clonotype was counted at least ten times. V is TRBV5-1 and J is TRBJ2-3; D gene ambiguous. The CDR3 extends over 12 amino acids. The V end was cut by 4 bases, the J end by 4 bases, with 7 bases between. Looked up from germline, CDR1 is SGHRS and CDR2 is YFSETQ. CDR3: CASSQLADTQYF. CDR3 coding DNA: TGCGCCAGCAGCCAATTGGCAGATACGCAGTATTTT.

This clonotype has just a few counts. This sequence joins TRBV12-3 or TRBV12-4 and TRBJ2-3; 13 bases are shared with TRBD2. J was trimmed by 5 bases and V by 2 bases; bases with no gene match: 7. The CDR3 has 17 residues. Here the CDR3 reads CASSLTGLAGLKDTQYF. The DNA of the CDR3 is TGTGCCAGCAGTTTAACGGGACTAGCGGGGCTCAAAGATACGCAGTATTTT.

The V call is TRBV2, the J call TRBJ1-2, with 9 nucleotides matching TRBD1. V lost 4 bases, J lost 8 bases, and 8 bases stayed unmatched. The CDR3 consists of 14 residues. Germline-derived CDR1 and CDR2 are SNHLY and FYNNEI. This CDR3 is CASSGEQGAGGYTF. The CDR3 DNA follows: TGTGCCAGCAGTGGGGAACAGGGGGCAGGGGGCTACACCTTC.

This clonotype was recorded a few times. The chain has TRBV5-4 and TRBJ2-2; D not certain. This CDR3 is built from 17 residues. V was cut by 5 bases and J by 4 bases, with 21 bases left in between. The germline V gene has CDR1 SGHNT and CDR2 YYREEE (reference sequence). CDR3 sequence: CASSYVDGPRTTGELFF. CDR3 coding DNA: TGTGCCAGCAGTTATGTGGACGGACCGAGAACCACCGGGGAGCTGTTTTTT. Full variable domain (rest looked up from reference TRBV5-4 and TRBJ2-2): ETGVTQSPTHLIKTRGQQVTLRCSSQSGHNTVSWYQQALGQGPQFIFQYYREEENGRGNFPPRFSGLQFPNYSSELNVNALELDDSALYLCASSYVDGPRTTGELFFGEGSRLTVL.

CDR3 coding DNA: TGTGCCACCAGCAGAGATGGAGGACAAGATACGCAGTATTTT. It yields the protein CATSRDGGQDTQYF. The J gene is TRBJ2-3, the V gene TRBV15; D assignment may be TRBD1 or TRBD2 (5 bases each). The V end was cut by 0 bases, the J end by 5 bases, with 9 bases between. The germline V gene has CDR1 LNHNV and CDR2 YYDKDF (reference sequence). The CDR3 runs 14 residues.

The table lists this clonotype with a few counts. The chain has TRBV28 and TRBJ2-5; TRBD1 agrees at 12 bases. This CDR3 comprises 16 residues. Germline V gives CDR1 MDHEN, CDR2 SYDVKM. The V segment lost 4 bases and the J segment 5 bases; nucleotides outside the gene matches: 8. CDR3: CASSSLRDRGLETQYF. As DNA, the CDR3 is TGTGCCAGCAGTTCGCTCCGGGACAGGGGGCTGGAGACCCAGTACTTC.

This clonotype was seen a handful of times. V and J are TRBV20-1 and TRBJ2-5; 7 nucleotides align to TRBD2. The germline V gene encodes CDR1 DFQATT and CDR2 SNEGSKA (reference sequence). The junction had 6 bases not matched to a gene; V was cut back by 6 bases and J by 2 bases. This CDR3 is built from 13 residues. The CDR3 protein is CSATLALQETQYF. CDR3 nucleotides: TGCAGTGCGACACTAGCGCTACAAGAGACCCAGTACTTC.

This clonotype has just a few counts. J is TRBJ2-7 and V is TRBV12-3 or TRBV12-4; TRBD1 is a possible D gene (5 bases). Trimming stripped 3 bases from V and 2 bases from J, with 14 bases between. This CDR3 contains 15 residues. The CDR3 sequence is CASSFRAGSTYEQYV. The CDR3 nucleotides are TGTGCCAGCAGTTTTAGGGCAGGGTCTACCTACGAGCAGTACGTC.

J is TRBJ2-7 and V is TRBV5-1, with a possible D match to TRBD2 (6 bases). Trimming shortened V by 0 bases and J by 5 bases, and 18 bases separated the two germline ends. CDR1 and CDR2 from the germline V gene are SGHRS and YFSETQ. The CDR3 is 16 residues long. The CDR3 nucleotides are TGCGCCAGCAGCTTGGTGGCTAGCGACCTACCCAACGAGCAGTACTTC. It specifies CASSLVASDLPNEQYF.